One sample yielded the 8 T cell receptor beta chains listed below, sequenced in a study of cytomegalovirus exposure and HLA in healthy donors. 13 Jbeta primers and 60 Vbeta primers were used for the PCR. The data were produced by immunoSEQ multiplex PCR, yet TCRdb's version contains in-frame clones alone and is incomplete. The profile shows 210,000 or so clones, about 75% of them singletons. The sequencing sample was made of PBMCs. The source is a man aged 18 to 29 in good health and CMV-seronegative.

This clone was detected ten times or more. The CDR3 sequence: CASSFGGKRETQYF. CDR3 DNA sequence: TGTGCCAGCAGCTTCGGGGGGAAGAGAGAGACCCAGTACTTC. This chain links TRBV5-4 with TRBJ2-5; 7 bases fit TRBD2. The CDR3 consists of 14 residues. The V gene end was trimmed by 2 bases and the J gene end by 4 bases; junction bases not matched to a gene: 5. CDR1 is SGHNT and CDR2 is YYREEE in the germline V gene (reference sequence).

V gene TRBV7-2 combines with J gene TRBJ2-2; 9 nucleotides line up with TRBD2. Germline assignment: CDR1 SGHTA and CDR2 FQGNSA. Germline trimming cut 8 bases from V and 0 bases from J; bases unmatched to any gene: 4. This CDR3 contains 15 residues. CDR3: CASLLAGPNTGELFF. In nucleotides, the CDR3 is TGTGCCAGCTTACTAGCGGGCCCGAACACCGGGGAGCTGTTTTTT.

V is TRBV7-6 and J is TRBJ2-7, with D possibly being TRBD1 (5 bases). Germline loops: CDR1 SGHVS, CDR2 FNYEAQ. Trimming stripped 3 bases from V and 1 base from J, with 10 bases between. CDR3 length: 14 residues. The CDR3 reads CASSFRGGSYEQYF. The DNA of the CDR3 is TGTGCCAGCAGCTTTAGGGGTGGATCCTACGAGCAGTACTTC.

V and J are TRBV2 and TRBJ1-1; TRBD1 matches at 11 bases. The germline CDR1 and CDR2 sequences are SNHLY and FYNNEI. This CDR3 is 17 amino acids long. The V segment lost 7 bases and the J segment 1 base; nucleotides outside the gene matches: 11. The CDR3 DNA sequence: TGTGCCAGCACTACCTACGGGACAGGGGGTGAGAACACTGAAGCTTTCTTT. Its protein product is CASTTYGTGGENTEAFF.

This rearrangement joins TRBV7-3 to TRBJ2-1, with 13 bases fitting TRBD2. The CDR3 totals 15 residues. Per the germline V gene, CDR1 is SGHTA and CDR2 is FQGTGA. With 5 bases clipped from V and 8 bases from J, the junction kept 6 bases outside the gene matches. CDR3 sequence: CASSPLAGGQDEQFF. CDR3 DNA: TGTGCCAGCAGCCCACTAGCGGGGGGGCAGGATGAGCAGTTCTTC.

This clone was detected only a few times. The chain has TRBV23-1 and TRBJ2-7; TRBD1 might be the D (5 bases). TRBV23-1 is an open reading frame whose function is uncertain. The CDR3 has 19 residues. V lost 0 bases and J 0 bases, leaving 21 bases between the germline ends. CDR3 protein: CASSQSRAFMGDSSYEQYF. CDR3 sequence (DNA): TGCGCCAGCAGTCAATCACGAGCTTTCATGGGTGACAGCTCCTACGAGCAGTACTTC.

This clone was found a few times. The V and J genes are TRBV6-6 and TRBJ1-5; 8 bases are shared with TRBD1. The V segment lost 6 bases and the J segment 0 bases; nucleotides outside the gene matches: 4. Germline CDR1 and CDR2: MNHNY and SVGAGI (reference sequence). This CDR3 contains 15 residues. CDR3 nucleotides: TGTGCCAGCAGGACAGGGGCTTATAGCAATCAGCCCCAGCATTTT. Protein product: CASRTGAYSNQPQHF.

This rearrangement joins TRBV5-4 to TRBJ2-7; no reliable D call. Germline loops: CDR1 SGHNT, CDR2 YYREEE (reference sequence). The CDR3 totals 13 residues. V was pared by 4 bases and J by 2 bases, with 10 bases between. CDR3 DNA: TGTGCCAGCAGCCCAGACGGAGCCTACGAGCAGTACTTC. This translates into CASSPDGAYEQYF.